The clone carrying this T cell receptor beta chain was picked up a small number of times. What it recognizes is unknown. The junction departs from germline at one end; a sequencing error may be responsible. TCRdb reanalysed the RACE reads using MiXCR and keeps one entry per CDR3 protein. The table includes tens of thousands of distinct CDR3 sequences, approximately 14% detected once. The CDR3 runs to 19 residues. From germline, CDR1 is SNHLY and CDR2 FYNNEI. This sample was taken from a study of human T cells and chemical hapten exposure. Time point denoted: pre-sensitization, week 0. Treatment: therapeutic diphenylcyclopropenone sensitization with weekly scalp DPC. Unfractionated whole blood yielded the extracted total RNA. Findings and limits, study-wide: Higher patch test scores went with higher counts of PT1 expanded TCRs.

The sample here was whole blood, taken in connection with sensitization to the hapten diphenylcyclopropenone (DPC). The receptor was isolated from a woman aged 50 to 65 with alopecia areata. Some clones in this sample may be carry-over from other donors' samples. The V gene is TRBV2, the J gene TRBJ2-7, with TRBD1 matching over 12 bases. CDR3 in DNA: TGTGCCAGCAGATCCGACCGGGACAGGGGGCGAAGGGGCTCCTCCGAGCAGTACTTC. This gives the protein CASRSDRDRGRRGSSEQYF.